The 16 T cell receptor beta chains in this list originate from one sample, sequenced in a study of blood T cell repertoires in COVID-19. The protocol was immunoSEQ multiplex PCR, while the TCRdb copy is restricted to in-frame clones and leaves out a portion. The sample carries 300,000 to 450,000 clones, 85% recorded once. The sequenced material came from peripheral blood. The receptors stem from a woman in her late teens or twenties with acute or convalescent COVID-19.

The DNA of the CDR3 is TGTGCTAGTGGTCCTACGCCGGGGGGGTCTAATGAAAAACTGTTTTTT. This sequence encodes CASGPTPGGSNEKLFF. The chain uses TRBV12-5 and TRBJ1-4, with D tentatively TRBD1 (5 bases). The CDR3 has 16 residues. Germline CDR1 is LGHNT and CDR2 is FRNRAP. V dropped 5 bases and J dropped 3 bases, with 16 bases sitting between them.

A word on this clone: This may come from a read error, since a much larger clone is one base off. Other DNA sequences in this sample translate to the same CDR3. This chain joins TRBV3-1 (or the pseudogene TRBV3-2) and TRBJ1-5; a possible D gene is TRBD1 (5 bases). Germline CDR1 is LGHDT and CDR2 is YNNKEL (reference sequence). CDR3 size: 15 residues. Deletions cut 0 bases from V and 1 base from J, with 7 bases between. The CDR3 reads CASSQDSGSNQPQHF. CDR3 sequence (DNA): TGTGCCAGCAGCCAAGACTCAGGGAGCAATCAGCCCCAGCATTTT.

The chain recombines TRBV30 with TRBJ1-5; D gene ambiguous. This CDR3 region has 13 residues. CDR1 and CDR2 (germline): GTSNPN, SVGIG (reference sequence). V lost 4 bases and J 3 bases, leaving 10 bases between the germline ends. CDR3 DNA sequence: TGTGCCTGGACCCCGTCCGTCAATCAGCCCCAGCATTTT. Its protein product is CAWTPSVNQPQHF.

The table lists this clone with a few counts. DNA of the CDR3: TGCAGCGTTGAAGATTCTCGACAGGGTTGGAGGGGCTACACCTTC. Translated, it gives CSVEDSRQGWRGYTF. The J gene is TRBJ1-2, the V gene TRBV29-1; the match to TRBD1 covers 7 bases. The germline V gene has CDR1 SQVTM and CDR2 ANQGSEA. CDR3 length: 15 residues. With V trimmed by 0 bases and J by 8 bases, 12 bases remained unmatched.

The chain links TRBV6-5 to TRBJ1-1; 7 nucleotides align to TRBD1. From germline, CDR1 is MNHEY and CDR2 SVGAGI. The CDR3 is 14 amino acids. Trimming cost V 7 bases and J 3 bases; bases outside gene matches: 8. The CDR3 sequence: CASTSDRVDTEAFF. The CDR3 DNA is TGTGCCAGCACCTCAGACAGGGTGGACACTGAAGCTTTCTTT.

The V gene is TRBV7-3, the J gene TRBJ2-7; TRBD1 is a possible D gene (5 bases). Germline-derived CDR1 and CDR2 are SGHTA and FQGTGA. The CDR3 runs 16 residues. The germline V and J ends were trimmed by 5 bases and 3 bases, with 20 bases remaining between them. The chain's CDR3 is CASSLLPTTEDYEQYF. CDR3 in DNA: TGTGCCAGCAGCCTACTCCCGACGACAGAGGACTACGAGCAGTACTTC.

The chain is built from TRBV29-1 and TRBJ2-1; perhaps TRBD2 as D (6 bases). The CDR3 consists of 12 residues. Trimming shortened V by 5 bases and J by 6 bases, and 11 bases separated the two germline ends. CDR1 SQVTM and CDR2 ANQGSEA come from the germline V gene. CDR3 nucleotides: TGCAGCGTTCCGGGGGTCCTCAATGAGCAGTTCTTC. It specifies CSVPGVLNEQFF.

In DNA form, the CDR3 reads TGCGCCAGCAGCCCGACGGGAGAACAAGAGACCCAGTACTTC. Protein product: CASSPTGEQETQYF. The chain combines TRBV5-1 with TRBJ2-5, with a possible D match to TRBD2 (6 bases). Germline CDR1 SGHRS, CDR2 YFSETQ. Trimming removed 4 bases at V and 2 bases at J, with 12 bases between. This CDR3 is built from 14 residues.

This rearrangement joins TRBV5-1 to TRBJ1-3; no definite D call. CDR1 and CDR2 from the germline V gene are SGHRS and YFSETQ. The length of the CDR3 is 15 residues. Trimming removed 4 bases from V and 0 bases from J, with 11 bases in between. DNA of the CDR3: TGCGCCAGCAGCGTGGACGGGAGCTCTGGAAACACCATATATTTT. It codes for CASSVDGSSGNTIYF.

V and J are TRBV7-3 and TRBJ2-7, with 12 bases identical to TRBD1. The CDR3 is 14 residues long. Per the germline V gene, CDR1 is SGHTA and CDR2 is FQGTGA. J was trimmed by 12 bases and V by 5 bases; bases with no gene match: 11. As DNA, the CDR3 is TGTGCCAGCAGCCCCCAGGGACAGGGGGCCCGCCGGTACTTC. Protein product: CASSPQGQGARRYF. The full variable domain, in which reference TRBV7-3 and TRBJ2-7 provide the parts outside the CDR3, is GAGVSQTPSNKVTEKGKYVELRCDPISGHTALYWYRQSLGQGPEFLIYFQGTGAADDSGLPNDRFFAVRPEGSVSTLKIQRTERGDSAVYLCASSPQGQGARRYFGPGTRLTVT.

The chain uses TRBV13 and TRBJ2-7; 9 bases line up with TRBD1. This CDR3 region has 14 residues. Germline V gives CDR1 PRHDT, CDR2 FYEKMQ (reference sequence). J was trimmed by 6 bases and V by 2 bases; bases with no gene match: 5. The CDR3 DNA reads TGTGCCAGCAGCTTAAGGACAGGGGAGGGCGAGCAGTACTTC. Amino acids: CASSLRTGEGEQYF.

This clone came up a few times. The chain links TRBV6-1 to TRBJ1-4; D remains unclear. The CDR3 totals 16 residues. Trimming stripped 2 bases from V and 10 bases from J, with 20 bases between. The V gene's germline CDR1 is MNHNS and CDR2 SASEGT. The CDR3 protein is CASSEFGSQEAGKLFF. The DNA for the CDR3 is TGTGCCAGCAGTGAATTCGGGAGCCAGGAGGCGGGAAAACTGTTTTTT.

CDR3 DNA sequence: TGCGCCAGCAGCTTAATTCCTCGCGAACAGGGAGGGAAAGAAAAACTGTTTTTT. Its protein product is CASSLIPREQGGKEKLFF. V gene TRBV5-1 combines with J gene TRBJ1-4; TRBD1 might be the D (6 bases). V lost 2 bases, J lost 8 bases, and 25 bases lay in between. This CDR3 spans 18 amino acids. Germline CDR1 and CDR2: SGHRS and YFSETQ.

The CDR3 loop is CASSASRLAVEETQYF. In DNA, the CDR3 is TGTGCCAGCAGCGCCAGCAGACTAGCGGTCGAGGAGACCCAGTACTTC. This chain connects TRBV2 to TRBJ2-5, with 9 bases identical to TRBD2. Germline assignment: CDR1 SNHLY and CDR2 FYNNEI. This CDR3 region has 16 residues. V shed 6 bases, J shed 5 bases, and the junction held 13 bases outside the gene matches.

This clone has a handful of counts. The CDR3 spells CASSEAILRGVNEKLFF. CDR3 in DNA: TGTGCCAGCAGTGAAGCCATCCTCAGGGGAGTTAATGAAAAACTGTTTTTT. The V call is TRBV6-1, the J call TRBJ1-4; tentatively, D is TRBD1 (6 bases). CDR1 and CDR2 (germline): MNHNS, SASEGT. The V end was cut by 0 bases, the J end by 4 bases, with 15 bases between. The CDR3 consists of 17 residues.

The chain recombines TRBV5-1 with TRBJ1-3; the D gene is possibly TRBD1 (6 bases). The CDR3 has 15 amino acids. V lost 4 bases, J lost 1 base, and 12 bases lay in between. Germline V lookup: CDR1 SGHRS, CDR2 YFSETQ. CDR3 sequence reads: CASSPPQGSGNTIYF. The CDR3 DNA is TGCGCCAGCAGCCCCCCACAGGGATCTGGAAACACCATATATTTT.